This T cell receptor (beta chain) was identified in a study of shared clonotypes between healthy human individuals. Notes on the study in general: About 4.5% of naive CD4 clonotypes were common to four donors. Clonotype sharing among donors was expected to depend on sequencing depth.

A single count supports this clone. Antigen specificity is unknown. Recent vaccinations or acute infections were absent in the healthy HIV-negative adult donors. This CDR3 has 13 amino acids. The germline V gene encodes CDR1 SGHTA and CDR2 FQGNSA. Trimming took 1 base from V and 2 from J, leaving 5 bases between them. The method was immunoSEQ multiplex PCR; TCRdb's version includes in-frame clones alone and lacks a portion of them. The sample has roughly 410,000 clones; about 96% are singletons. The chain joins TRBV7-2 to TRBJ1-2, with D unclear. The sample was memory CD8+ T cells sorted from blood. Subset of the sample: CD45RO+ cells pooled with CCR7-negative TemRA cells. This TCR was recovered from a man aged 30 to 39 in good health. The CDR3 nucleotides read TGTGCCAGCAGCTTAGACGCGAACTATGGCTACACCTTC. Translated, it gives CASSLDANYGYTF. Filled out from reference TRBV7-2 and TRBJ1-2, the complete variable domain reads GAGVSQSPSNKVTEKGKDVELRCDPISGHTALYWYRQSLGQGLEFLIYFQGNSAPDKSGLPSDRFSAERTGGSVSTLTIQRTQQEDSAVYLCASSLDANYGYTFGSGTRLTVV.